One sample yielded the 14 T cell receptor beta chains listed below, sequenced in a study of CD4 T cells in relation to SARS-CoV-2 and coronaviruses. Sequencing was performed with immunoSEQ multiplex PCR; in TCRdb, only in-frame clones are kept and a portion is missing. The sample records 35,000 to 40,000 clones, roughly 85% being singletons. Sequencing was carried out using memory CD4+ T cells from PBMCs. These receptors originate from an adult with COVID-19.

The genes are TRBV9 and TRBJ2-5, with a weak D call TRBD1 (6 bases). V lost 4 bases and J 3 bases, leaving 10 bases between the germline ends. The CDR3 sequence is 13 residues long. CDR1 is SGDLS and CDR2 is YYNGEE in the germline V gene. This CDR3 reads CASSPGQKETQYF. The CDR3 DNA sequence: TGTGCCAGCAGCCCCGGACAGAAAGAGACCCAGTACTTC. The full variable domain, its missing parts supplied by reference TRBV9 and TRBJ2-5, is DSGVTQTPKHLITATGQRVTLRCSPRSGDLSVYWYQQSLDQGLQFLIQYYNGEERAKGNILERFSAQQFPDLHSELNLSSLELGDSALYFCASSPGQKETQYFGPGTRLLVL.

The CDR3 sequence: CAWSVQGVISSPLHF. The DNA for the CDR3 is TGTGCCTGGAGTGTTCAGGGGGTAATTAGTTCACCCCTCCACTTT. The chain couples TRBV30 to TRBJ1-6; the match to TRBD1 covers 7 bases. After removal of 0 bases from V and 9 bases from J, the junction contained 8 bases not matched to a gene. This CDR3 has 15 amino acids. From germline, CDR1 is GTSNPN and CDR2 SVGIG (reference sequence).

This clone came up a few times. In DNA, the CDR3 is TGTGCCAGCAGTTGGGGAGGGGAGACCGGGGAGCTGTTTTTT. This codes for CASSWGGETGELFF. The chain links TRBV27 to TRBJ2-2; 7 bases are a match to TRBD2. The CDR3 length is 14 residues. V trimming: 4 bases; J trimming: 5 bases; junction bases outside the gene matches: 4. Germline CDR1 and CDR2: MNHEY and SMNVEV (reference sequence).

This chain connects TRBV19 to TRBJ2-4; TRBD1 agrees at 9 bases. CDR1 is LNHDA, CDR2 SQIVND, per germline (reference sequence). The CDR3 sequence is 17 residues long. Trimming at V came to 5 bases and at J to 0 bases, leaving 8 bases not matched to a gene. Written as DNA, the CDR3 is TGTGCCAGTAGTGAACATAACAGGGGGCTAGCCAAAAACATTCAGTACTTC. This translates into CASSEHNRGLAKNIQYF.

The CDR3 spells CASSLGAADFYGYTF. In DNA form, the CDR3 reads TGTGCCAGCAGTTTAGGGGCAGCGGATTTCTATGGCTACACCTTC. The chain joins TRBV28 to TRBJ1-2; D perhaps matches TRBD1 (5 bases). This CDR3 region has 15 residues. V lost 2 bases to trimming and J lost 4 bases, with 14 bases between them. Per the germline V gene, CDR1 is MDHEN and CDR2 is SYDVKM.

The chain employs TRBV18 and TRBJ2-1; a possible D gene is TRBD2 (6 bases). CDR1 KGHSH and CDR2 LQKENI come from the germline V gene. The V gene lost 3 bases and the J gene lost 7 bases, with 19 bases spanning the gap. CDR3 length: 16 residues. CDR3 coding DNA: TGTGCCAGCTCACCCGGTGGAGGGATGGTTCGTAATGAGCAGTTCTTC. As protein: CASSPGGGMVRNEQFF.

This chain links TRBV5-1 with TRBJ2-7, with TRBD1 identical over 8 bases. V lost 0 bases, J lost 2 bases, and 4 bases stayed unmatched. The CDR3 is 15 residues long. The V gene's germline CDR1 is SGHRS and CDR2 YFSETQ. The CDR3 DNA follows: TGCGCCAGCAGCTTGGGTGGGACAGGAGCCTACGAGCAGTACTTC. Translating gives CASSLGGTGAYEQYF.

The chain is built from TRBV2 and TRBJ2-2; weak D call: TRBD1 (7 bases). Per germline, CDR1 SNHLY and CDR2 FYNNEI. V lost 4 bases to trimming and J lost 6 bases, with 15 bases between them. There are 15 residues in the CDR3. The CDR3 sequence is CASSVKPGGPGELFF. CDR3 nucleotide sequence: TGTGCCAGCAGTGTCAAACCAGGGGGGCCCGGGGAGCTGTTTTTT.

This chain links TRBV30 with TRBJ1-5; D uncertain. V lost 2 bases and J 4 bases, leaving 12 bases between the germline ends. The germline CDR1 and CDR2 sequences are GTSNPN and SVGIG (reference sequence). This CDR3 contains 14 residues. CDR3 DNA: TGTGCCTGGAGTCCCACGACACAGAATCAGCCCCAGCATTTT. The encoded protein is CAWSPTTQNQPQHF.

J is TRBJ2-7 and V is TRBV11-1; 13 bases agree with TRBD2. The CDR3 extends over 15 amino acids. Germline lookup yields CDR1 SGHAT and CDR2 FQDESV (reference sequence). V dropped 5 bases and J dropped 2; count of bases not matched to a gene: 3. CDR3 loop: CASSPGTSGTYEQYF. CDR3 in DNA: TGTGCCAGCAGCCCAGGGACTAGCGGGACCTACGAGCAGTACTTC. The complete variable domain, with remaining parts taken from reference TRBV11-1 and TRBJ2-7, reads EAEVAQSPRYKITEKSQAVAFWCDPISGHATLYWYRQILGQGPELLVQFQDESVVDDSQLPKDRFSAERLKGVDSTLKIQPAELGDSAMYLCASSPGTSGTYEQYFGPGTRLTVT.

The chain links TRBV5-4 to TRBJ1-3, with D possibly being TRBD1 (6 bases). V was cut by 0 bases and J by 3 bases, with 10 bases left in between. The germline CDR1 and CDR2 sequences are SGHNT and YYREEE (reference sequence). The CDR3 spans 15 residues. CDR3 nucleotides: TGTGCCAGCAGCTTGGTGGGGGCGCTTGGAAACACCATATATTTT. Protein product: CASSLVGALGNTIYF.

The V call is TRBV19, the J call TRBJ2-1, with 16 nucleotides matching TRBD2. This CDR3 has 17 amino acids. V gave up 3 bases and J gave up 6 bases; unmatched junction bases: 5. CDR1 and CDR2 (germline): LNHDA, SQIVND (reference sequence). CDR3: CASSIGTSGRVGNEQFF. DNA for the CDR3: TGTGCCAGTAGTATCGGGACTAGCGGGAGGGTCGGCAATGAGCAGTTCTTC.

CDR3: CASSRANEQFF. The CDR3 region has the DNA TGTGCCAGCAGCCGGGCCAATGAGCAGTTCTTC. The genes are TRBV3-1 (or the pseudogene TRBV3-2) and TRBJ2-1; D ambiguous. Trimming pared 4 bases from V and 6 bases from J, leaving 4 bases between. The germline V gene encodes CDR1 LGHDT and CDR2 YNNKEL (reference sequence). The CDR3 loop spans 11 amino acids.

The CDR3 here is CASSHGLITLGTEAFF. CDR3 in DNA: TGTGCCAGCAGCCACGGATTGATCACGTTGGGAACTGAAGCTTTCTTT. The genes are TRBV3-1 (or the pseudogene TRBV3-2) and TRBJ1-1; no clear D gene. Germline V gives CDR1 LGHDT, CDR2 YNNKEL (reference sequence). Trimming left V 3 bases short and J 5 bases short, with 19 bases between. This CDR3 spans 16 amino acids.